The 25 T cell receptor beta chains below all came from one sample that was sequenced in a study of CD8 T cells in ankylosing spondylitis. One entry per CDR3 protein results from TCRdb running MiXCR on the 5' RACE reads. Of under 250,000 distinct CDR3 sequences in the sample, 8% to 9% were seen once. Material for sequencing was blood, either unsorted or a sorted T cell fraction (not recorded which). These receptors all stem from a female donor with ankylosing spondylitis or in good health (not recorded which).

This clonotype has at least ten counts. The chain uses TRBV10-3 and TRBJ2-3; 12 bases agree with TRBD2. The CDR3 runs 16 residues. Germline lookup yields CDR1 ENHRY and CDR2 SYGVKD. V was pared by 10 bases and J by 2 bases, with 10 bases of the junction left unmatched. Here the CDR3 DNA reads TGTGCCACCGGCCTGACTAGCGGGAGACCCACAGATACGCAGTATTTT. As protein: CATGLTSGRPTDTQYF.

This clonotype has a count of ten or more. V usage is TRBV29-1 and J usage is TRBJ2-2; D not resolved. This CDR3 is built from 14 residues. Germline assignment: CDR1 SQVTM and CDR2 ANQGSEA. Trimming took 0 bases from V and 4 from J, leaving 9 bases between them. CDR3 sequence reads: CSVEDQSLTGELFF. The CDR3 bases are TGCAGCGTTGAAGACCAGTCCCTCACCGGGGAGCTGTTTTTT.

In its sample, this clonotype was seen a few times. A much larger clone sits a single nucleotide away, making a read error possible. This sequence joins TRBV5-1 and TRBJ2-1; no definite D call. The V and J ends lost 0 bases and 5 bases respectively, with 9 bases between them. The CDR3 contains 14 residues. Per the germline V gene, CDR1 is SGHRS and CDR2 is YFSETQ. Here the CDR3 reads CASSLEFPHNEQFF. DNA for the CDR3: TGCGCCAGCAGCTTGGAATTCCCCCACAATGAGCAGTTCTTC.

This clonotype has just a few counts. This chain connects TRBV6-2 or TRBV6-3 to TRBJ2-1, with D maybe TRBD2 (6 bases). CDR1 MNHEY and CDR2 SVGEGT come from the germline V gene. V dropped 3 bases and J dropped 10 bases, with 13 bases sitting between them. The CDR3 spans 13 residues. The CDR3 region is CASSYVGSGEQFF. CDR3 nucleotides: TGTGCCAGCAGTTATGTCGGGAGTGGGGAGCAGTTCTTC.

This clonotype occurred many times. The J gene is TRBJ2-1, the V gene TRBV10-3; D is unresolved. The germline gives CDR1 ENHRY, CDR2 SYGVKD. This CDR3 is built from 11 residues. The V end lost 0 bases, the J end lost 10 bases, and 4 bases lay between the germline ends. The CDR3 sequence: CAISESGEQFF. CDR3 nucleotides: TGTGCCATCAGTGAGTCGGGGGAGCAGTTCTTC.

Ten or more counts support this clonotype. The CDR3 DNA sequence: TGTGCCAGCAGCGGTCGACTAGCGGGAGAAGGGGGCACCGGGGAGCTGTTTTTT. This sequence encodes CASSGRLAGEGGTGELFF. The V and J genes are TRBV2 and TRBJ2-2, with TRBD2 matching 12 bases. The length of the CDR3 is 18 residues. From germline, CDR1 is SNHLY and CDR2 FYNNEI. The V gene end was trimmed by 6 bases and the J gene end by 4 bases; junction bases not matched to a gene: 12.

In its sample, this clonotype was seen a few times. Here the CDR3 reads CASSLFGTGKETQYF. The CDR3 coding sequence is TGTGCCAGCAGTTTGTTTGGGACAGGGAAAGAGACCCAGTACTTC. The rearrangement uses TRBV28 and TRBJ2-5, with 9 bases identical to TRBD1. The V and J ends lost 3 bases and 3 bases, in that order; junction bases with no gene match: 5. Germline V gives CDR1 MDHEN, CDR2 SYDVKM. The CDR3 consists of 15 residues.

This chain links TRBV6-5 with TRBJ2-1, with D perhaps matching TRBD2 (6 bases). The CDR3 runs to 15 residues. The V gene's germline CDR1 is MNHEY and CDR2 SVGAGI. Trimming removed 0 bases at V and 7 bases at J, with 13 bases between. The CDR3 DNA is TGTGCCAGCAGTTACTCAGGCGGGGCCGGGAATGAGCAGTTCTTC. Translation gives CASSYSGGAGNEQFF.

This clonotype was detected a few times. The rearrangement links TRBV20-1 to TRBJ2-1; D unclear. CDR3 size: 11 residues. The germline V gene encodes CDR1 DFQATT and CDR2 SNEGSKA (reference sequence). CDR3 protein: CSAPLSHEQFF. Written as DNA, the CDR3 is TGCAGCGCTCCCCTTTCCCATGAGCAGTTCTTC.

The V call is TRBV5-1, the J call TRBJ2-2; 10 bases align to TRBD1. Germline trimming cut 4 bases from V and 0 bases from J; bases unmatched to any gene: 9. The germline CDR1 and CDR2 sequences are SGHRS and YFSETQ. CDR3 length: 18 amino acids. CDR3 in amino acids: CASSPTGGPDPNTGELFF. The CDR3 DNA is TGCGCCAGCAGCCCGACAGGGGGCCCAGACCCGAACACCGGGGAGCTGTTTTTT.

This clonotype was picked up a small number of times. The CDR3 region is CASSSSGLQETQYF. In DNA, the CDR3 is TGTGCCAGCAGCAGTTCGGGACTACAAGAGACCCAGTACTTC. This sequence joins TRBV7-7 and TRBJ2-5; 7 positions agree with TRBD2. Trimming took 5 bases from V and 2 from J; bases not matched to a gene: 5. The germline V gene has CDR1 SSHAT and CDR2 FNYEAQ (reference sequence). This CDR3 spans 14 amino acids.

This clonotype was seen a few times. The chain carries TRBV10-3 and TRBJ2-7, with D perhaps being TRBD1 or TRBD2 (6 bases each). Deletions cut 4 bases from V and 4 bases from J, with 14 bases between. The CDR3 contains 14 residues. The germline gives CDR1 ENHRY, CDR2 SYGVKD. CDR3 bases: TGTGCCATCAGTGCCAGCGGAGGGGGATACGAGCAGTACTTC. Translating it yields CAISASGGGYEQYF.

In DNA, the CDR3 is TGTGCCAGCACACTAGCGTTCCCCTACGAGCAGTACTTC. It translates to CASTLAFPYEQYF. The chain links TRBV3-1 to TRBJ2-7, with TRBD2 matching 7 bases. With 7 bases clipped from V and 2 bases from J, the junction kept 5 bases outside the gene matches. This CDR3 comprises 13 residues. Germline V CDR1 and CDR2: LGHDT, YNNKEL (reference sequence).

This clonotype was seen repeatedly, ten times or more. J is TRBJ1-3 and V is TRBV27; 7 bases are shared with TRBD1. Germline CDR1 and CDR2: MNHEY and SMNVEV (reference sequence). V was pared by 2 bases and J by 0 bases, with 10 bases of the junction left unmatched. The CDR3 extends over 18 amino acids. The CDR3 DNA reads TGTGCCAGCAGTTTACCTAATCCCAGGGGGACCTCTGGAAACACCATATATTTT. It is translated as CASSLPNPRGTSGNTIYF.

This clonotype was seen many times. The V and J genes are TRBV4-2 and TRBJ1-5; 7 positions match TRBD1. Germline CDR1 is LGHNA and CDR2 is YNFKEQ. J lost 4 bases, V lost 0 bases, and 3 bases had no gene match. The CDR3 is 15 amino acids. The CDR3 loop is CASSQEDRRNQPQHF. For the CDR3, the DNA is TGTGCCAGCAGCCAAGAGGACAGGAGGAATCAGCCCCAGCATTTT.

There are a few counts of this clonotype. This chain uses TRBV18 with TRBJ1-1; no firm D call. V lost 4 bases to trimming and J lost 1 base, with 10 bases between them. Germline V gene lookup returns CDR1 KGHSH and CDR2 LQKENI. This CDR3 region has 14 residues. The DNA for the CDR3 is TGTGCCAGCTCACAAGTTGCGGGGAACACTGAAGCTTTCTTT. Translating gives CASSQVAGNTEAFF.

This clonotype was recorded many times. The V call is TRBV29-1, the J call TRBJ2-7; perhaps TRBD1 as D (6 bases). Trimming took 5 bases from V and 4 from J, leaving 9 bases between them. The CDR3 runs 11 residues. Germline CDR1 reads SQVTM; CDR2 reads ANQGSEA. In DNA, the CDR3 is TGCAGCGTTCGTGGACAGTACGAGCAGTACTTC. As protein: CSVRGQYEQYF.

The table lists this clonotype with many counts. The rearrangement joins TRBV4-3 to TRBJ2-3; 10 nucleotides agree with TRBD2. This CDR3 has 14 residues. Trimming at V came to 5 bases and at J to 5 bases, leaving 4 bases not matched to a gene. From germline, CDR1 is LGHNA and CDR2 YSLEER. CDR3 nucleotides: TGCGCCAGCAGCGTGTTAGCGGGGGGAGATACGCAGTATTTT. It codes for CASSVLAGGDTQYF.

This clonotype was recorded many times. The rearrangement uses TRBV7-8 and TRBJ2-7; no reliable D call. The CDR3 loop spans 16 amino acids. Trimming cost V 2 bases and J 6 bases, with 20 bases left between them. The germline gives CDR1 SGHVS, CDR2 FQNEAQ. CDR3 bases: TGTGCCAGCAGCTTACAGTGGAGTTATACGAACGCCGAGCAGTACTTC. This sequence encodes CASSLQWSYTNAEQYF.

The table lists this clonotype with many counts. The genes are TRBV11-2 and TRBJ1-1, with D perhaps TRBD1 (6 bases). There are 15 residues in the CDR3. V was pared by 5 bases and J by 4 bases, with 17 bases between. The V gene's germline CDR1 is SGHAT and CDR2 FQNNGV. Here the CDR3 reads CASSLPRGGGTEAFF. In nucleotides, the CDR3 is TGTGCCAGCAGCCTCCCTCGGGGAGGGGGCACTGAAGCTTTCTTT.

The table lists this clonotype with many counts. CDR3 residues: CSAWGRDTEAFF. CDR3 DNA sequence: TGCAGTGCATGGGGGAGGGACACTGAAGCTTTCTTT. The genes are TRBV20-1 and TRBJ1-1; D perhaps matches TRBD1 (5 bases). Germline lookup yields CDR1 DFQATT and CDR2 SNEGSKA (reference sequence). The CDR3 totals 12 residues. Deletions cut 6 bases from V and 3 bases from J, with 11 bases between.

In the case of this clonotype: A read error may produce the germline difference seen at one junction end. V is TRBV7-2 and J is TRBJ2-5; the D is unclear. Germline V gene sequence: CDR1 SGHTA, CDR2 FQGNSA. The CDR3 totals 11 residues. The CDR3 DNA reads TGTGTCAGCAGCGCAGAAGAGACCCAGTACTTC. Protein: CVSSAEETQYF.

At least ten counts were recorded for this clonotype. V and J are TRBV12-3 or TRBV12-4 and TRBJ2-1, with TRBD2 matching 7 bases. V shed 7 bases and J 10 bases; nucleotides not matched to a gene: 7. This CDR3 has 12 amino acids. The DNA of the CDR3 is TGTGCCAGCAACTTTGGGCGGGGGGAGCAGTTCTTC. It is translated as CASNFGRGEQFF.

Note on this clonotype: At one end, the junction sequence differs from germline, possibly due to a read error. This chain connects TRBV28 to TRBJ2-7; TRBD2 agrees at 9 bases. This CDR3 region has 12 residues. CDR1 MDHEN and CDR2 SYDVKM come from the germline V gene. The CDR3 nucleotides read TGTGCCAGCAGTAACACCGGACTAGCGCCCCACTTC. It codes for CASSNTGLAPHF. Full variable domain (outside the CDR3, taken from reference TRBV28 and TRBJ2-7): DVKVTQSSRYLVKRTGEKVFLECVQDMDHENMFWYRQDPGLGLRLIYFSYDVKMKEKGDIPEGYSVSREKKERFSLILESASTNQTSMYLCASSNTGLAPHFGPGTRLTVT.

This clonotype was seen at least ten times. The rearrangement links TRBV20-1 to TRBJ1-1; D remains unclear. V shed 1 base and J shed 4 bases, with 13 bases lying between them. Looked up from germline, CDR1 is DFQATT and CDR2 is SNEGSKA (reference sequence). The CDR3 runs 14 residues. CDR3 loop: CSARVSGFGTEAFF. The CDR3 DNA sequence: TGCAGTGCTAGAGTATCGGGTTTTGGCACTGAAGCTTTCTTT.